Shown below are 26 T cell receptor beta chains from a single sample sequenced in a study of identical twins. TCRdb re-analysed the 5' RACE reads in MiXCR, keeping a single row per CDR3 protein. The data hold 300,000 to 400,000 distinct CDR3 sequences, with approximately 13% observed a single time. Separately, the same data were catalogued under a study of yellow fever vaccine responses in identical twins.

Sample: CD8+ T cells sorted from blood. All receptors derive from a woman under 30 in good health.

A few counts support this clonotype. The genes are TRBV5-1 and TRBJ2-5; TRBD1 aligns across 9 bases. J gave up 4 bases and V 4 bases, and 8 bases lay outside the gene matches. CDR1 SGHRS and CDR2 YFSETQ come from the germline V gene. The CDR3 consists of 15 residues. The CDR3 DNA is TGCGCCAGCAGCCTAGGGACAGGGAAACGAGAGACCCAGTACTTC. It encodes CASSLGTGKRETQYF.

This clonotype has at least ten counts. This rearrangement joins TRBV4-1 to TRBJ1-1; 7 nucleotides line up with TRBD1. The CDR3 sequence is 19 residues long. J gave up 8 bases and V 2 bases, and 23 bases lay outside the gene matches. Germline V gene lookup returns CDR1 MGHRA and CDR2 YSYEKL. CDR3 DNA: TGCGCCAGCAGCCAAACGACCAGGGGGGATTATCGATCGCTCGAGGAAGCTTTCTTT. It codes for CASSQTTRGDYRSLEEAFF.

This clonotype was counted between two and nine times. This chain uses TRBV5-4 with TRBJ2-1, with 7 positions matching TRBD2. This CDR3 is 15 amino acids long. V shed 10 bases and J 0 bases; nucleotides not matched to a gene: 10. CDR1 SGHNT and CDR2 YYREEE come from the germline V gene (reference sequence). The CDR3 sequence: CAVDVREDSYNEQFF. The CDR3 DNA follows: TGTGCCGTAGATGTTCGGGAGGACTCCTACAATGAGCAGTTCTTC. Together with reference TRBV5-4 and TRBJ2-1, the CDR3 gives the full variable domain: ETGVTQSPTHLIKTRGQQVTLRCSSQSGHNTVSWYQQALGQGPQFIFQYYREEENGRGNFPPRFSGLQFPNYSSELNVNALELDDSALYLCAVDVREDSYNEQFFGPGTRLTVL.

This clonotype was detected only a few times. This sequence joins TRBV7-2 and TRBJ2-7; TRBD1 might be the D (6 bases). The CDR3 contains 16 residues. In germline, CDR1 is SGHTA, CDR2 FQGNSA. Here the CDR3 DNA reads TGTGCCAGCAGCGTAGCTACGACAGGTCTTACCTACGAGCAGTACGTC. Translating it yields CASSVATTGLTYEQYV.

The CDR3: CASSQWLTDTGELFF. The CDR3 DNA reads TGTGCCAGCAGCCAGTGGCTAACAGACACCGGGGAGCTGTTTTTT. The gene calls are TRBV3-1 and TRBJ2-2; D remains unclear. In germline, CDR1 is LGHDT, CDR2 YNNKEL (reference sequence). The V end lost 3 bases, the J end lost 3 bases, and 11 bases lay between the germline ends. The CDR3 is 15 amino acids.

This sequence joins TRBV3-1 and TRBJ2-7; D unresolved. V gave up 4 bases and J gave up 6 bases, with 13 bases separating them. The germline V gene encodes CDR1 LGHDT and CDR2 YNNKEL (reference sequence). This CDR3 is 13 amino acids long. The CDR3 region has the DNA TGTGCCAGCAGCCCAAGTGGGATGCGCGAGCAGTACTTC. As protein: CASSPSGMREQYF.

This clonotype was counted ten times or more. V is TRBV5-1 and J is TRBJ2-3; D perhaps matches TRBD1 (6 bases). Between the trimmed V and J ends, which lost 1 base and 0 bases, there was a span of 18 bases. Per germline, CDR1 SGHRS and CDR2 YFSETQ. There are 18 residues in the CDR3. As DNA, the CDR3 is TGCGCCAGCAGCTTGAGACCGGACAGAAGATATAGCACAGATACGCAGTATTTT. Its translation is CASSLRPDRRYSTDTQYF.

This clonotype showed up many times. The rearrangement joins TRBV4-2 to TRBJ2-5, with 7 nucleotides matching TRBD1. In germline, CDR1 is LGHNA, CDR2 YNFKEQ. CDR3 length: 15 residues. V trimming: 3 bases; J trimming: 4 bases; junction bases outside the gene matches: 8. The CDR3 region has the DNA TGTGCCAGCAGCCACACGACAGGGCCAACAGAGACCCAGTACTTC. Encoded protein: CASSHTTGPTETQYF.

Many counts were recorded for this clonotype. The J gene is TRBJ2-5, the V gene TRBV15, with D hard to call. V lost 8 bases, J lost 5 bases, and 6 bases lay in between. Germline CDR1 and CDR2: LNHNV and YYDKDF (reference sequence). The CDR3 extends over 10 amino acids. In nucleotides, the CDR3 is TGTGCCACCGGGGTGGAGACCCAGTACTTC. It codes for CATGVETQYF.

This clonotype was seen many times. The V call is TRBV29-1, the J call TRBJ2-7; D call uncertain. The CDR3 is 10 residues long. From germline, CDR1 is SQVTM and CDR2 ANQGSEA. Trimming stripped 4 bases from V and 4 bases from J, with 5 bases between. CDR3 loop: CSVVSYEQYF. Written as DNA, the CDR3 is TGCAGCGTTGTGAGTTACGAGCAGTACTTC.

A note on this clonotype: The germline gene is not matched at one end of the junction; a read error may be the cause. The CDR3 reads CAISSDRGSIIGNAGELFF. CDR3 DNA sequence: TGTGCCATCAGTTCCGACAGGGGGTCAATAATAGGAAATGCGGGGGAGCTGTTTTTT. J is TRBJ2-2 and V is TRBV2; 9 nucleotides agree with TRBD1. Germline V lookup: CDR1 SNHLY, CDR2 FYNNEI. This CDR3 has 19 residues.

This clonotype was picked up many times. The genes are TRBV7-3 and TRBJ1-1; D perhaps matches TRBD1 (6 bases). Deletions cut 1 base from V and 2 bases from J, with 8 bases between. The CDR3 extends over 14 amino acids. Germline values: CDR1 SGHTA, CDR2 FQGTGA. The CDR3 is CASSLNRVNTEAFF. DNA of the CDR3: TGTGCCAGCAGCTTAAACAGGGTTAACACTGAAGCTTTCTTT.

This clonotype has just a few counts. V is TRBV7-9 and J is TRBJ2-7; D is undetermined. Germline CDR1 reads SEHNR; CDR2 reads FQNEAQ (reference sequence). The germline V and J ends were trimmed by 5 bases and 4 bases, with 9 bases remaining between them. This CDR3 is 12 amino acids long. The CDR3 loop is CASSRTYYEQYV. CDR3 DNA sequence: TGTGCCAGCAGCCGCACCTATTACGAGCAGTACGTC.

The V and J genes are TRBV27 and TRBJ2-7; tentative D call: TRBD1 (6 bases). Per germline, CDR1 MNHEY and CDR2 SMNVEV (reference sequence). Trimming removed 6 bases from V and 2 bases from J, with 11 bases in between. The CDR3 loop spans 13 amino acids. The chain's CDR3 is CASSRTATYEQYF. The CDR3 DNA follows: TGTGCCAGCAGCCGGACAGCTACCTACGAGCAGTACTTC.

The sample holds a few counts of this clonotype. This chain joins TRBV6-4 and TRBJ2-2, with 8 bases lining up with TRBD2. This CDR3 is built from 18 residues. V gave up 6 bases and J gave up 3 bases; unmatched junction bases: 15. Germline CDR1 reads MRHNA; CDR2 reads SNTAGT. CDR3 DNA sequence: TGTGCCAGCAGCAAAACGGGCCCGGCGGGGGGTGACACCGGGGAGCTGTTTTTT. As protein: CASSKTGPAGGDTGELFF.

CDR3 amino acids: CASRARGGFGEQFF. In nucleotides, the CDR3 is TGTGCCAGCAGAGCACGGGGGGGCTTTGGTGAGCAGTTCTTC. The rearrangement uses TRBV6-2 or TRBV6-3 and TRBJ2-1; 8 bases align to TRBD2. V gave up 6 bases and J gave up 9 bases; unmatched junction bases: 10. The CDR3 extends over 14 amino acids. CDR1 and CDR2 from the germline V gene are MNHEY and SVGEGT.

This clonotype was detected once. The chain carries TRBV13 and TRBJ2-7, with unresolved D. V was clipped by 3 bases and J by 3 bases, with 9 bases between them. The CDR3 sequence is 13 residues long. Germline V lookup: CDR1 PRHDT, CDR2 FYEKMQ (reference sequence). CDR3 sequence: CASSFGSYYEQYF. Here the CDR3 DNA reads TGTGCCAGCAGCTTTGGATCCTACTACGAGCAGTACTTC.

This clonotype was seen more than once but under ten times. V is TRBV9 and J is TRBJ1-1, with no clear D. Looked up from germline, CDR1 is SGDLS and CDR2 is YYNGEE. V dropped 3 bases and J dropped 10 bases, with 13 bases sitting between them. The CDR3 consists of 12 residues. CDR3 in amino acids: CASSGSEGSAFF. The CDR3 DNA is TGTGCCAGCAGCGGCAGTGAGGGTTCAGCTTTCTTT.

The chain combines TRBV7-9 with TRBJ2-7, with D unresolved. Trimming shortened V by 5 bases and J by 5 bases, and 16 bases separated the two germline ends. Per the germline V gene, CDR1 is SEHNR and CDR2 is FQNEAQ (reference sequence). CDR3 length: 14 residues. The CDR3 protein is CASSGGLGIDEQYF. CDR3 DNA sequence: TGTGCCAGCAGCGGTGGTCTGGGTATCGACGAGCAGTACTTC.

This clonotype has only a few counts. The chain links TRBV7-8 to TRBJ2-3, with a tentative D call TRBD2 (5 bases). This CDR3 comprises 17 residues. Trimming took 5 bases from V and 0 from J, leaving 18 bases between them. CDR1 SGHVS and CDR2 FQNEAQ come from the germline V gene. In nucleotides, the CDR3 is TGTGCCAGCAGCACGCACGCCGGGATGACGAGCACAGATACGCAGTATTTT. Protein sequence: CASSTHAGMTSTDTQYF.

The chain links TRBV27 to TRBJ2-3; 11 bases line up with TRBD2. Germline CDR1 and CDR2: MNHEY and SMNVEV (reference sequence). CDR3 length: 16 residues. V shed 5 bases and J 0 bases; nucleotides not matched to a gene: 4. This chain's CDR3 is CASSHLAGGSTDTQYF. CDR3 coding DNA: TGTGCCAGCAGTCACTTAGCGGGAGGGAGCACAGATACGCAGTATTTT.

In this sample, this clonotype turned up many times. The chain recombines TRBV7-9 with TRBJ2-3; D gene unclear. Trimming took 0 bases from V and 6 from J, leaving 4 bases between them. CDR1 is SEHNR and CDR2 is FQNEAQ in the germline V gene (reference sequence). The CDR3 runs 12 residues. CDR3 coding DNA: TGTGCCAGCAGCTTAGCCCGGGATACGCAGTATTTT. Translation gives CASSLARDTQYF.

V is TRBV5-6 and J is TRBJ2-7; TRBD2 agrees at 8 bases. With 1 base clipped from V and 5 bases from J, the junction kept 2 bases outside the gene matches. The CDR3 totals 13 residues. From germline, CDR1 is SGHDT and CDR2 YYEEEE. CDR3 loop: CASSLSSGDEQYF. DNA of the CDR3: TGTGCCAGCAGCTTGAGTAGCGGGGACGAGCAGTACTTC.

This sequence joins TRBV24-1 and TRBJ2-7; D gene ambiguous. This CDR3 has 13 amino acids. Trimming cost V 0 bases and J 6 bases, with 8 bases left between them. CDR1 is KGHDR, CDR2 SFDVKD, per germline. The CDR3, as DNA: TGTGCCACCAGTGATTTGCTTAACGGCGAGCAGTACTTC. Protein sequence: CATSDLLNGEQYF.

V gene TRBV29-1 combines with J gene TRBJ2-1; 9 nucleotides agree with TRBD2. The CDR3 runs to 14 residues. With V trimmed by 5 bases and J by 4 bases, 6 bases remained unmatched. Germline values: CDR1 SQVTM, CDR2 ANQGSEA. The CDR3 coding sequence is TGCAGCGTTCGAGCGGGGGGTGTATACAATGAGCAGTTCTTC. Its translation: CSVRAGGVYNEQFF.

The chain has TRBV15 and TRBJ1-5; D is uncertain. The length of the CDR3 is 13 residues. Trimming took off 1 base at V and 8 bases at J, with 9 bases between the two ends. Germline lookup yields CDR1 LNHNV and CDR2 YYDKDF (reference sequence). CDR3 sequence: CATSRAKREPQHF. CDR3 DNA sequence: TGTGCCACCAGCAGAGCTAAGAGAGAGCCCCAGCATTTT.